The rows below give T cell receptor beta chains drawn from one sample of a study of CD4 T cells in relation to SARS-CoV-2 and coronaviruses. The data were produced by immunoSEQ multiplex PCR, yet TCRdb's version contains in-frame clones alone and is incomplete. This sample has 65,000 or so clones, with roughly 93% found just once. Sequenced sample: naive CD4+ T cells from PBMCs. The receptors shown here come from a human donor in good health. Both conserved end residues are part of each CDR3. A D gene is named only where the DNA matches it firmly. Clone size is shown for a subset of rows, as once, few, many or a class of expanded clone.

TRBV18	TRBD2	15	TRBJ2-7	.	TGTGCCAGCTCACTGACTAGCGGGAGCCTCTACGAGCAGTACTTC	CASSLTSGSLYEQYF
TRBV5-1	.	15	TRBJ1-3	.	TGCGCCAGCAGCTTGGCACACCGCTCTGGAAACACCATATATTTT	CASSLAHRSGNTIYF
TRBV5-6	.	18	TRBJ2-2	once	TGTGCCAGCAGCCGGAGGGGCCTAGCGTTAGTAAACACCGGGGAGCTGTTTTTT	CASSRRGLALVNTGELFF
TRBV2	TRBD1	15	TRBJ2-5	.	TGTGCCAGCAGTGTCCAGGGGACAGGGAGAGAGACCCAGTACTTC	CASSVQGTGRETQYF
TRBV24-1	.	12	TRBJ2-3	.	TGTGCCACCAGTTCGAGCACAGATACGCAGTATTTT	CATSSSTDTQYF
TRBV3-1/TRBV3-2	.	16	TRBJ1-1	.	TGTGCCAGCAGCCAAGATATGGGGGTTAGGTACACTGAAGCTTTCTTT	CASSQDMGVRYTEAFF
TRBV6-1	.	15	TRBJ2-7	.	TGTGCCAGCAGTGAGGAGCGTTGGGAGTACTACGAGCAGTACTTC	CASSEERWEYYEQYF
TRBV6-6	TRBD2	15	TRBJ2-3	.	TGTGCCAGCAGTTACGGACTAGCCCACACAGATACGCAGTATTTT	CASSYGLAHTDTQYF
TRBV7-2	TRBD1	16	TRBJ2-1	once	TGTGCCAGCAGCTTAGTTGGGACAGGGGTCCCCAGGGAGCAGTTCTTC	CASSLVGTGVPREQFF
TRBV2	.	14	TRBJ1-6	.	TGTGCCAGCGACAACAGGGAGGTGAATTCACCCCTCCACTTT	CASDNREVNSPLHF
TRBV6-5	.	15	TRBJ2-7	.	TGTGCCAGCAGAGCCGGACGGGGCAGTGCCTACGAGCAGTACTTC	CASRAGRGSAYEQYF
TRBV4-2	.	17	TRBJ2-6	.	TGTGCCAGCAGCCAAGATCTCACGCGGTCTGGGGCCAACGTCCTGACTTTC	CASSQDLTRSGANVLTF
TRBV28	.	17	TRBJ2-3	once	TGTGCCAGCAGTTTGCAAAGCCCGGGACTTAGGACAGATACGCAGTATTTT	CASSLQSPGLRTDTQYF
TRBV12-3/TRBV12-4	.	11	TRBJ1-1	.	TGTGCCAGCAGTTTAAGCAGTTTACCTTTCTTT	CASSLSSLPFF
TRBV30	.	14	TRBJ1-5	.	TGTGCCTGGAGTGTAATCGGGCTGGTCCGCCCCCAGCATTTT	CAWSVIGLVRPQHF
TRBV10-2	.	15	TRBJ1-4	.	TGCGCCAGCAGGGACGACGGTGCAACTAATGAAAAACTGTTTTTT	CASRDDGATNEKLFF
TRBV4-1	TRBD1	15	TRBJ1-4	.	TGCGCCAGCAGCTCCGGACAGGTGCTTAATGAAAAACTGTTTTTT	CASSSGQVLNEKLFF
TRBV7-2	TRBD1	15	TRBJ1-6	.	TGTGCCAGCAGCTTAGAAGGGACAGCCGTTTCACCCCTCCACTTT	CASSLEGTAVSPLHF
TRBV6-4	.	13	TRBJ2-5	.	TGTGCCAGCAGTGCTGACGCCGGGGAGACCCAGTACTTC	CASSADAGETQYF
TRBV27	.	14	TRBJ1-5	.	TGTGCCAGCCTCCCCCCCAGACTGGGTCGGCCCCAGCATTTT	CASLPPRLGRPQHF
TRBV28	TRBD1	12	TRBJ1-2	.	TGTGCCAGCAGTTTTGGAGGGGGCGGCTACACCTTC	CASSFGGGGYTF
TRBV4-2	TRBD2	17	TRBJ2-1	.	TGTGCCAGCAGCCCACTAGCGGGAGGCCCCCCAGGGGATGAGCAGTTCTTC	CASSPLAGGPPGDEQFF
TRBV3-1/TRBV3-2	TRBD2	16	TRBJ2-4	.	TGTGCCAGCAGCCAAGACGCGCCGGGAGGGTCTGGCATTCAGTACTTC	CASSQDAPGGSGIQYF
TRBV5-4	.	17	TRBJ2-3	.	TGTGCCAGCAGCGACGGACCAGAGAGGAGGGACACAGATACGCAGTATTTT	CASSDGPERRDTDTQYF
TRBV14	TRBD1	15	TRBJ2-1	.	TGTGCCAGCAGCCTTTACCGGGACAGGGGGTATGAGCAGTTCTTC	CASSLYRDRGYEQFF
TRBV28	TRBD1	15	TRBJ2-7	.	TGTGCCAGCAGTTTATTTTCCCAGGGGGCAAACGAGCAGTACTTC	CASSLFSQGANEQYF
TRBV19	TRBD2	17	TRBJ2-3	.	TGTGCCAGTAGTATAGCTCGTCGGACTAGCGGGACAGATACGCAGTATTTT	CASSIARRTSGTDTQYF
TRBV2	TRBD1	14	TRBJ2-7	.	TGTGCCAGCAGCCCGACAGGGACGTCCTACGAGCAGTACTTC	CASSPTGTSYEQYF
TRBV5-1	TRBD2	16	TRBJ2-1	once	TGCGCCAGCAGCTCTAGGCGGGAGAGGTCCTACAATGAGCAGTTCTTC	CASSSRRERSYNEQFF
TRBV5-1	.	12	TRBJ1-2	few	TGCGCCAGCAGCCCGGGGGGCTATGGCTACACCTTC	CASSPGGYGYTF
TRBV19	.	15	TRBJ2-6	.	TGTGCCAGTAGTATGGCAGGGACCGGGGCCAACGTCCTGACTTTC	CASSMAGTGANVLTF
TRBV7-3	TRBD2	17	TRBJ2-3	.	TGTGCCAGCAGCTTATGGGCTAGCGGGACCAGCACAGATACGCAGTATTTT	CASSLWASGTSTDTQYF
TRBV18	.	15	TRBJ2-7	.	TGTGCCAGCTCACCGCCGGGAAAGCCGGGCTACGAGCAGTACTTC	CASSPPGKPGYEQYF
TRBV5-1	.	16	TRBJ2-2	.	TGCGCCAGCAGCCCGATCACAGGGCCAAACACCGGGGAGCTGTTTTTT	CASSPITGPNTGELFF
TRBV4-2	.	15	TRBJ1-6	.	TGTGCCAGCAGCCAAGACAGGGTGAGGAATTCACCCCTCCACTTT	CASSQDRVRNSPLHF
TRBV19	.	14	TRBJ1-3	.	TGTGCCAGTAGTACAGGGCTTTACGGAAACACCATATATTTT	CASSTGLYGNTIYF
TRBV6-5	TRBD2	16	TRBJ2-1	.	TGTGCCAGCAGTTTTACCGGGACTAGCGGTTACAATGAGCAGTTCTTC	CASSFTGTSGYNEQFF
TRBV7-9	.	15	TRBJ2-2	.	TGTGCCAGCAGCTTAGACCCGGGAACTCGCGGGGAGCTGTTTTTT	CASSLDPGTRGELFF
TRBV20-1	TRBD2	14	TRBJ2-1	.	TGCAGTGCTAGTCTGGGACTAGCGTACAATGAGCAGTTCTTC	CSASLGLAYNEQFF
TRBV28	TRBD1	15	TRBJ1-5	few	TGTGCCAGCAGTTTCATGGGACAGGGGAATCAGCCCCAGCATTTT	CASSFMGQGNQPQHF